A selection of T cell receptor beta chains follows, all from one sample in a study of shared clonotypes between healthy human individuals. Profiled with immunoSEQ multiplex PCR; TCRdb holds only in-frame clones, not every one. The sample holds hundreds of thousands of clones; roughly 70% are singletons and the top ten take approximately 1.7%. Sequencing was done on a sample of memory CD4+ T cells sorted from blood. The receptors come from a woman aged 30 to 39 in good health. The CDR3 runs from the conserved cysteine through the conserved F or W. Each record gives: V gene, J gene, CDR3 protein.

TRBV6-6,TRBJ2-2,CASRTWGLSTGELFF
TRBV2,TRBJ1-4,CASRERETGEKLFF
TRBV27,TRBJ2-5,CASSPITGAGRETQYF
TRBV5-1,TRBJ2-1,CASGAQGTSSYNEQFF
TRBV11-2,TRBJ1-5,CASSTGQGRFQPQHF
TRBV2,TRBJ1-4,CASSKQGFNEKLFF
TRBV7-2,TRBJ2-7,CASSQLAGGLYEQYF
TRBV5-1,TRBJ2-3,CASSLDGQGGDTQYF
TRBV6-1,TRBJ2-1,CASRPSGSGRNEQFF
TRBV6-1,TRBJ2-1,CASSLGTSGYNEQFF
TRBV10-1,TRBJ2-7,CARVPGRSVEEQYF
TRBV29-1,TRBJ2-5,CSVEYSPLTSPLARHSWETQYF
TRBV18,TRBJ2-7,CASSPLAGVGEQYF
TRBV27,TRBJ2-7,CASSLTSVAPAYEQYF
TRBV4-1,TRBJ2-2,CASSQEGSGGFTYTGELFF
TRBV2,TRBJ1-1,CASSHRQEWEMNTEAFF
TRBV30,TRBJ1-4,CAWNRDRGSEKLFF
TRBV25-1,TRBJ2-7,CASSEGLAGGESYEQYF
TRBV28,TRBJ2-1,CASDGSGVSSYNEQFF
TRBV2,TRBJ2-2,CASRRQGADTGELFF
TRBV7-9,TRBJ1-1,CASSLKGEAFF
TRBV5-4,TRBJ2-7,CASSRDQTYEQYF
TRBV7-2,TRBJ2-7,CASSLVATGNFEQYF
TRBV27,TRBJ2-3,CASSSSLAGEKDTQYF
TRBV10-1,TRBJ2-3,CASSESTPDTQYF
TRBV15,TRBJ1-1,CATSSGQGALGTEAFF
TRBV5-4,TRBJ2-7,CASSFGQQTYEQYF
TRBV28,TRBJ2-5,CASSLKGTQYF
TRBV5-4,TRBJ2-1,CASSLATYNEQFF
TRBV5-1,TRBJ1-2,CASSVGPNYGYTF
TRBV6-5,TRBJ2-7,CASRRLAGDSYEQYF
TRBV7-3,TRBJ2-1,CASSLIPGESSYNEQFF
TRBV9,TRBJ2-7,CASTTGLANYEQYF